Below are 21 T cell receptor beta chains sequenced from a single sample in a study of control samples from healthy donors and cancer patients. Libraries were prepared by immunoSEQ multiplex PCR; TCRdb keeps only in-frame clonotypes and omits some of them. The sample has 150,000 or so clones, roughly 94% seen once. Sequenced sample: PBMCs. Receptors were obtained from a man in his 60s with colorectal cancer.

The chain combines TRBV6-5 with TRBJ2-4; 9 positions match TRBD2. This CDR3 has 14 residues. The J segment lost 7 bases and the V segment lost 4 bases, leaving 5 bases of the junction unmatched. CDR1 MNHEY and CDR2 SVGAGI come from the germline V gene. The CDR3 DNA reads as TGTGCCAGCAGTTTAGCGGGGGATCGTAACATTCAGTACTTC. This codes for CASSLAGDRNIQYF.

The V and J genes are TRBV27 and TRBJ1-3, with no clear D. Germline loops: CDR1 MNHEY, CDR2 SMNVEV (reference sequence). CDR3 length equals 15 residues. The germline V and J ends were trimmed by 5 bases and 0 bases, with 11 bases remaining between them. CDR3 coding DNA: TGTGCCAGCAGTCGAGGAGTGAGCTCTGGAAACACCATATATTTT. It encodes CASSRGVSSGNTIYF.

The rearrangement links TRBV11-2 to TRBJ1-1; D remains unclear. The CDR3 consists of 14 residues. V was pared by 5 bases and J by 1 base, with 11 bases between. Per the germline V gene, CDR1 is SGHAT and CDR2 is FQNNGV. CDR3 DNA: TGTGCCAGCAGCCCCCACCAAGGGAACACTGAAGCTTTCTTT. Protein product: CASSPHQGNTEAFF.

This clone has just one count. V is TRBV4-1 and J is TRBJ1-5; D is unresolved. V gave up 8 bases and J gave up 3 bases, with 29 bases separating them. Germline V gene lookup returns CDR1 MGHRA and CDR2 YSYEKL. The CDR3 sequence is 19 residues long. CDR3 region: CASSRSLSVRTAFNQPQHF. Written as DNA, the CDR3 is TGCGCCAGCTCTCGGAGTCTCTCGGTCCGCACTGCCTTCAATCAGCCCCAGCATTTT.

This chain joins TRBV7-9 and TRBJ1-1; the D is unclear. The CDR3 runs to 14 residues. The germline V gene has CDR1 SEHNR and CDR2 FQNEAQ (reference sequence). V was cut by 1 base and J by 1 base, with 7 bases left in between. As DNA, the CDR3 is TGTGCCAGCAGCTTAGGAGGTGGGAACACTGAAGCTTTCTTT. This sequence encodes CASSLGGGNTEAFF.

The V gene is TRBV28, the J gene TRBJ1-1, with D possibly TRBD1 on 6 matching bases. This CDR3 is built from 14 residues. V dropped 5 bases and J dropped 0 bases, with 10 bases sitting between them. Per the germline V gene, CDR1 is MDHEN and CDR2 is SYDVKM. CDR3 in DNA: TGTGCCAGCAGTCCCGGGACAATGAACACTGAAGCTTTCTTT. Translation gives CASSPGTMNTEAFF.

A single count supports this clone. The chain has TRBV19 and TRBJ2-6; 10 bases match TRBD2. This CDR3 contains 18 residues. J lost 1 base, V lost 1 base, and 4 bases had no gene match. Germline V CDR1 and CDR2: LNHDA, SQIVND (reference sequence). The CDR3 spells CASSIGPSGGSGANVLTF. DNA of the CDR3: TGTGCCAGTAGTATAGGGCCTAGCGGGGGATCTGGGGCCAACGTCCTGACTTTC.

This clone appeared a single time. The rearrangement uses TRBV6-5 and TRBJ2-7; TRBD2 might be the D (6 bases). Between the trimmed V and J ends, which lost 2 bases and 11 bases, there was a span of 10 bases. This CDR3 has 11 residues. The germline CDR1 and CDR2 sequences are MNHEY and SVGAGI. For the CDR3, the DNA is TGTGCCAGCAGTTACGTGGGGGAGGAGTACTTC. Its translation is CASSYVGEEYF.

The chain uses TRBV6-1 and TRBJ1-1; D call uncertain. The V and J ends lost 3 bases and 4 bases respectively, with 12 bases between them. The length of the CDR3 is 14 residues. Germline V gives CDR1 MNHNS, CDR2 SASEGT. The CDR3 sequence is CASSERASGTEAFF. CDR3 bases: TGTGCCAGCAGTGAGCGGGCGAGCGGCACTGAAGCTTTCTTT.

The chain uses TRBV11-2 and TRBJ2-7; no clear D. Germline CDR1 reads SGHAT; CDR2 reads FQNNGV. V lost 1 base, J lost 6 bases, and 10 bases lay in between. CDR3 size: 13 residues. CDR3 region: CASSLVVRVEQYF. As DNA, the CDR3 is TGTGCCAGCAGCTTAGTGGTAAGAGTCGAGCAGTACTTC.

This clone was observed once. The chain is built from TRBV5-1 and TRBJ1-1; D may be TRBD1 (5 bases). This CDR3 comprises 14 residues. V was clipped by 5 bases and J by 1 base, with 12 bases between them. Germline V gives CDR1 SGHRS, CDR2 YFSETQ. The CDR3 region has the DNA TGCGCCAGCAGAAAACAGGTGGAGAACACTGAAGCTTTCTTT. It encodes CASRKQVENTEAFF. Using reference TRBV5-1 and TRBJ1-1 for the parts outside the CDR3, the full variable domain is KAGVTQTPRYLIKTRGQQVTLSCSPISGHRSVSWYQQTPGQGLQFLFEYFSETQRNKGNFPGRFSGRQFSNSRSEMNVSTLELGDSALYLCASRKQVENTEAFFGQGTRLTVV.

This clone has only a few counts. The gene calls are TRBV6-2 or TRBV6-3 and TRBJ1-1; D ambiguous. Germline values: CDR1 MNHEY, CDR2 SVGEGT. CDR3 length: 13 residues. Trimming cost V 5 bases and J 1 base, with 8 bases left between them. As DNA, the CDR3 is TGTGCCAGCAGTCTGCAACCGAACACTGAAGCTTTCTTT. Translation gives CASSLQPNTEAFF.

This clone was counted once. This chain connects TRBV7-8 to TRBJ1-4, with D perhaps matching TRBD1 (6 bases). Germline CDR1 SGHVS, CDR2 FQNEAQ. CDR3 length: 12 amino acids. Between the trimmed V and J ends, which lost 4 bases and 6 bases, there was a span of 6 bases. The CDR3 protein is CASSWTDEKLFF. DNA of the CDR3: TGTGCCAGCAGCTGGACAGATGAAAAACTGTTTTTT.

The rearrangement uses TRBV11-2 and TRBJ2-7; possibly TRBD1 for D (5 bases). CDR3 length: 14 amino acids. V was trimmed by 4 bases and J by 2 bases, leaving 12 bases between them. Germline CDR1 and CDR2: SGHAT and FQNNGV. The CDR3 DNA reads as TGTGCCAGCAGCTCAGCAGACAGTCCCTACGAGCAGTACTTC. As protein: CASSSADSPYEQYF.

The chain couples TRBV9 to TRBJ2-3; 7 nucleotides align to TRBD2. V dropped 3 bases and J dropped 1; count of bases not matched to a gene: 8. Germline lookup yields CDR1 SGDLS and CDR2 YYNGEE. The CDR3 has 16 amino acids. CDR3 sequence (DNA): TGTGCCAGCAGCGCTTTAGCGGGCGGGGGCACAGATACGCAGTATTTT. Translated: CASSALAGGGTDTQYF.

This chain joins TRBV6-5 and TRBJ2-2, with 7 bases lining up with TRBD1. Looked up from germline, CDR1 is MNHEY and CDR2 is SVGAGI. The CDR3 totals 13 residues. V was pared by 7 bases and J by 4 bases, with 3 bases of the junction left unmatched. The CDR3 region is CASMRGLTGELFF. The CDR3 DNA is TGTGCCAGCATGAGGGGGCTCACCGGGGAGCTGTTTTTT.

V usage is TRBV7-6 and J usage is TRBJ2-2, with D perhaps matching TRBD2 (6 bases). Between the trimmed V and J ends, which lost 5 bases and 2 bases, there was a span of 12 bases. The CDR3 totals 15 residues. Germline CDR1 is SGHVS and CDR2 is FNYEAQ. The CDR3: CASSPISGNTGELFF. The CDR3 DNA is TGTGCCAGCAGCCCGATTAGCGGAAACACCGGGGAGCTGTTTTTT.

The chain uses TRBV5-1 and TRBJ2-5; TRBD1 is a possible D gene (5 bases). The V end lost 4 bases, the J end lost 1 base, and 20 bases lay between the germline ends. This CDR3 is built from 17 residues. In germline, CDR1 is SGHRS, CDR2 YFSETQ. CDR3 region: CASSPQQGGQGQETQYF. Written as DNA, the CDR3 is TGCGCCAGCAGCCCTCAGCAGGGTGGGCAAGGCCAAGAGACCCAGTACTTC.

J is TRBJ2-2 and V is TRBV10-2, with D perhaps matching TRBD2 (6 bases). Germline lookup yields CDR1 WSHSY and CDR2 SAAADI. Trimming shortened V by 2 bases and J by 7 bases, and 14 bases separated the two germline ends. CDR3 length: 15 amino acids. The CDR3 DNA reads TGCGCCAGCAGTGAGACGGCGGGGTCCGGCGGGGAGCTGTTTTTT. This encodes CASSETAGSGGELFF.

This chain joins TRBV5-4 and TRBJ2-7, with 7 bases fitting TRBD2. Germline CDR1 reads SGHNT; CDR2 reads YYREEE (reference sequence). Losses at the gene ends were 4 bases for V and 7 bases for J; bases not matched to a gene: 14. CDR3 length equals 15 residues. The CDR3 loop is CASSLGTKSTAEQYF. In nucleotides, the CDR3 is TGTGCCAGCAGCCTCGGGACTAAAAGTACCGCGGAGCAGTACTTC.

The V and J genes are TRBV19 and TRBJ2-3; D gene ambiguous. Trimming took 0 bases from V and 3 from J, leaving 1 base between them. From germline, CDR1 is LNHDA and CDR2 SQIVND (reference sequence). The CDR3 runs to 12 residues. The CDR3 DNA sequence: TGTGCCAGTAGTATAGAGACAGATACGCAGTATTTT. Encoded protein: CASSIETDTQYF.